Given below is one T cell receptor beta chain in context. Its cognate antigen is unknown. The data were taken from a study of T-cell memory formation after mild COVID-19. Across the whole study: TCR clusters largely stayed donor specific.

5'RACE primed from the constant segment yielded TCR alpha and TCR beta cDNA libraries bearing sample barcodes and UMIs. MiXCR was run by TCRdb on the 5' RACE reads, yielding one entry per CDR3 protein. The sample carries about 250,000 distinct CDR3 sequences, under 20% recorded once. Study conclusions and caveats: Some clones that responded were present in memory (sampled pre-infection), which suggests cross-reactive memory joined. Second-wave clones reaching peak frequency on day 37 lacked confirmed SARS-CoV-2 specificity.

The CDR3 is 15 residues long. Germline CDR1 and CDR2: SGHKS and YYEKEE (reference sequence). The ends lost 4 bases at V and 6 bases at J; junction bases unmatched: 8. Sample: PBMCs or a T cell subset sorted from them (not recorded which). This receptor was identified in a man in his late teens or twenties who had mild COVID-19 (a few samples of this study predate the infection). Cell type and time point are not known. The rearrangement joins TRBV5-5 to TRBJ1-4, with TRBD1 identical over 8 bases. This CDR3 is CASSPAWTGYEKLFF. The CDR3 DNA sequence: TGTGCCAGCAGCCCGGCCTGGACAGGGTATGAAAAACTGTTTTTT.